This T cell receptor beta chain was sequenced for a study of T cells after yellow fever vaccination. Overall study findings and caveats: Repertoires obtained by FACS sorting could include abundant clonotypes that entered as contaminants from the bulk population. Reappearance after the booster was observed for most primary-vaccination clones (about 96% CD4, roughly 88% CD8).

Details on this clonotype: The antigen is not known. Being one base from a much bigger clone, this may be a read error.

5'RACE template switching produced TCR cDNA carrying a universal primer site and UMIs. TCRdb independently ran MiXCR on the 5' RACE reads; one entry per CDR3 protein. Altogether under 95,000 distinct CDR3 sequences are present, roughly 7% being singletons, with the ten largest covering 25% to 35%. Material: CD8+ T cells sorted from PBMCs, obtained more than 8 days after the first yellow fever vaccination. The receptor comes from a young man who received the YFV17D yellow fever vaccine.

CDR3 coding DNA: TGCGCCAGCAGCCGAGGGACGGTTAAGACTGAAACTTTCTTT. This codes for CASSRGTVKTETFF. The J gene is TRBJ1-1, the V gene TRBV4-1; TRBD1 is a possible D gene (5 bases). Germline CDR1 and CDR2: MGHRA and YSYEKL. The CDR3 spans 14 residues.